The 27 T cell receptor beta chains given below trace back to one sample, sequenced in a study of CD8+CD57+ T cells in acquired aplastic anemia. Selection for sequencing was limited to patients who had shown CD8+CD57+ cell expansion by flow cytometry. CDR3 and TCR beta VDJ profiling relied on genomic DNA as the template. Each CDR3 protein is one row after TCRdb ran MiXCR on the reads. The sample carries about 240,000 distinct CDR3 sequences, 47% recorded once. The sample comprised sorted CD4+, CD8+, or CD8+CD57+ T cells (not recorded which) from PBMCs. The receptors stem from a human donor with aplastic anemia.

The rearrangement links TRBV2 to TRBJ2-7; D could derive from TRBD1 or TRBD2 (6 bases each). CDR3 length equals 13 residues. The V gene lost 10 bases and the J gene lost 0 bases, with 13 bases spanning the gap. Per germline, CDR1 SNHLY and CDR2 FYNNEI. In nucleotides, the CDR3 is TGTGCCACCCGGGGGCGGAGCTCCTACGAGCAGTACTTC. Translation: CATRGRSSYEQYF. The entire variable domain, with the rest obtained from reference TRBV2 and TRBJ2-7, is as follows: EPEVTQTPSHQVTQMGQEVILRCVPISNHLYFYWYRQILGQKVEFLVSFYNNEISEKSEIFDDQFSVERPDGSNFTLKIRSTKLEDSAMYFCATRGRSSYEQYFGPGTRLTVT.

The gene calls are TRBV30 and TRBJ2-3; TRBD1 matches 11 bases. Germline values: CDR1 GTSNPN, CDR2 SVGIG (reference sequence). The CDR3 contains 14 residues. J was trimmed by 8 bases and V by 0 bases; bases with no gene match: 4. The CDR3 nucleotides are TGTGCCTGGAGTGTTGGACAGGGGGCTGGTACGCAGTATTTT. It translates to CAWSVGQGAGTQYF. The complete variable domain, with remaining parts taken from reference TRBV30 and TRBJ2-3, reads SQTIHQWPATLVQPVGSPLSLECTVEGTSNPNLYWYRQAAGRGLQLLFYSVGIGQISSEVPQNLSASRPQDRQFILSSKKLLLSDSGFYLCAWSVGQGAGTQYFGPGTRLTVL.

CDR3 nucleotide sequence: TGTGCCAGCAGTGCGGACAGGGGGCAGGTTCAGCCCCAGCATTTT. Protein sequence: CASSADRGQVQPQHF. V is TRBV2 and J is TRBJ1-5; 11 bases match TRBD1. The CDR3 is 15 residues long. CDR1 is SNHLY, CDR2 FYNNEI, per germline. J was trimmed by 6 bases and V by 4 bases; bases with no gene match: 5.

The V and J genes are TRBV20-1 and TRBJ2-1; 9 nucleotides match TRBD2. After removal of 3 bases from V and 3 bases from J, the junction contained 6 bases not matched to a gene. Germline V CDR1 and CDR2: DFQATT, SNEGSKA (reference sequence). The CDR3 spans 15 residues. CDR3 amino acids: CSARKLAGGYNEQFF. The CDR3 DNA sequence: TGCAGTGCTAGGAAACTAGCGGGTGGCTACAATGAGCAGTTCTTC.

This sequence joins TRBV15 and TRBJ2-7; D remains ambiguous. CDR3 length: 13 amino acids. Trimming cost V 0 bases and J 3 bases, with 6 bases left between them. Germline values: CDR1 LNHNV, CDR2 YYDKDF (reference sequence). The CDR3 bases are TGTGCCACCAGCAGAGATTCTCACTACGAGCAGTACTTC. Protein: CATSRDSHYEQYF.

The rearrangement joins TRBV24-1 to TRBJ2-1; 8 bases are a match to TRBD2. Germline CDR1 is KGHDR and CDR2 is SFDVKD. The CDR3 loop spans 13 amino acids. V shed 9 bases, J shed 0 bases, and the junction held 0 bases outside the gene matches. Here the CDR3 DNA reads TGTGCCACCGGGACTAGCTCCTACAATGAGCAGTTCTTC. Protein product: CATGTSSYNEQFF.

CDR3: CARGSSYNSPLHF. The CDR3 DNA follows: TGCGCCAGGGGGAGCTCCTATAATTCACCCCTCCACTTT. The gene calls are TRBV10-2 and TRBJ1-6; D is ambiguous. The CDR3 sequence is 13 residues long. Trimming removed 9 bases at V and 0 bases at J, with 6 bases between. Germline CDR1 WSHSY, CDR2 SAAADI.

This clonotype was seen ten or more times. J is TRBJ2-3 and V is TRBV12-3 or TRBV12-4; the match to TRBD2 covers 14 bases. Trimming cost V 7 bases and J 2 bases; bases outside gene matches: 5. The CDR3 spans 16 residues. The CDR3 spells CASTTGLAGDTDTQYF. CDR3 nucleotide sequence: TGTGCCAGCACCACGGGACTAGCGGGGGACACAGATACGCAGTATTTT.

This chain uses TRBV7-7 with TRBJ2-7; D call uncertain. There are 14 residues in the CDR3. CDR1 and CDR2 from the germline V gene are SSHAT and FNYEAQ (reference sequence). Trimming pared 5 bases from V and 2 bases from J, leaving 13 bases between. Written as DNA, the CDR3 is TGTGCCAGCAGCCGCGCGCAGGAGCCCTACGAGCAGTACTTC. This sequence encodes CASSRAQEPYEQYF.

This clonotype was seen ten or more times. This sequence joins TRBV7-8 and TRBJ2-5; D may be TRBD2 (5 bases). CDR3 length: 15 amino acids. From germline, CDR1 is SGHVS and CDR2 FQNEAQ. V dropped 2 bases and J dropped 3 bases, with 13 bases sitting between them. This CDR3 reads CASSLTFGGKETQYF. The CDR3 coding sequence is TGTGCCAGCAGCTTAACGTTTGGAGGAAAAGAGACCCAGTACTTC.

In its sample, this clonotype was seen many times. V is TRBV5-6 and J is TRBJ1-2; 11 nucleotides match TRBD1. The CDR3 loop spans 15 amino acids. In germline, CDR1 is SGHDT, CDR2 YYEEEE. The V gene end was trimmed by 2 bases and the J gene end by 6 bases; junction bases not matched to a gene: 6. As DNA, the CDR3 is TGTGCCAGCAGCTTTAGGGACAGGGGGTTGCATGGCTACACCTTC. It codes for CASSFRDRGLHGYTF.

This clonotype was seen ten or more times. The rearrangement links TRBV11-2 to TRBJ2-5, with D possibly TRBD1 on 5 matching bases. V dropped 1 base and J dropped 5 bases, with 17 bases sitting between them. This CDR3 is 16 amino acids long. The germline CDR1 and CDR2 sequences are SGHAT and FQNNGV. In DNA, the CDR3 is TGTGCCAGCAGCTTAGTGCCGGACACCCGCCGGGAGACCCAGTACTTC. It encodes CASSLVPDTRRETQYF.

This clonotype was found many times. The chain's CDR3 is CASSDGQIYNEQFF. CDR3 DNA sequence: TGTGCCAGCAGCGACGGACAGATATACAATGAGCAGTTCTTC. This chain uses TRBV9 with TRBJ2-1, with D tentatively TRBD1 (6 bases). The CDR3 is made up of 14 amino acids. Trimming left V 3 bases short and J 4 bases short, with 11 bases between. Germline V gene data show CDR1 as SGDLS and CDR2 as YYNGEE. Complete variable domain (other parts from reference TRBV9 and TRBJ2-1): DSGVTQTPKHLITATGQRVTLRCSPRSGDLSVYWYQQSLDQGLQFLIQYYNGEERAKGNILERFSAQQFPDLHSELNLSSLELGDSALYFCASSDGQIYNEQFFGPGTRLTVL.

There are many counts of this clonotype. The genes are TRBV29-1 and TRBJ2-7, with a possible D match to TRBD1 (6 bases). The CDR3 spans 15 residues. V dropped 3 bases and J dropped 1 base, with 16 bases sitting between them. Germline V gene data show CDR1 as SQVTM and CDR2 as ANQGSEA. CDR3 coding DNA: TGCAGCGTTGAGCCTGGGGGCGCTGGGTCCTACGAGCAGTACTTC. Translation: CSVEPGGAGSYEQYF.

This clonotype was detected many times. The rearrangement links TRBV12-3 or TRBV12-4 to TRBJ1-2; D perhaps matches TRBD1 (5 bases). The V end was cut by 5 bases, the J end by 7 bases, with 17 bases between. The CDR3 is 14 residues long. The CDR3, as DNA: TGTGCCAGCAGTATGGGACGGACTATGCGTGGCTACACCTTC. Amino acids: CASSMGRTMRGYTF.

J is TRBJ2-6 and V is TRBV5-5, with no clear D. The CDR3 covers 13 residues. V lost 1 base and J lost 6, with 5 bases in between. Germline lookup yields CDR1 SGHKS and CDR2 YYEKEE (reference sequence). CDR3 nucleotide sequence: TGTGCCAGCAGCTTGAGACAGGCCAACGTCCTGACTTTC. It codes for CASSLRQANVLTF.

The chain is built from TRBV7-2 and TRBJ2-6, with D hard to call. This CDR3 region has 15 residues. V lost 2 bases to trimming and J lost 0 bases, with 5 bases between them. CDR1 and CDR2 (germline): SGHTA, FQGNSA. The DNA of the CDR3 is TGTGCCAGCAGCTTACAGTACTCTGGGGCCAACGTCCTGACTTTC. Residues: CASSLQYSGANVLTF.

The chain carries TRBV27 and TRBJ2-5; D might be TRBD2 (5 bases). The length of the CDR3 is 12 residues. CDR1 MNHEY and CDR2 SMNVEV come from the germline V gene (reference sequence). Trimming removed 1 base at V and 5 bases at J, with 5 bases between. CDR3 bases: TGTGCCAGCAGTTTATGGAGGGAGACCCAGTACTTC. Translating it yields CASSLWRETQYF.

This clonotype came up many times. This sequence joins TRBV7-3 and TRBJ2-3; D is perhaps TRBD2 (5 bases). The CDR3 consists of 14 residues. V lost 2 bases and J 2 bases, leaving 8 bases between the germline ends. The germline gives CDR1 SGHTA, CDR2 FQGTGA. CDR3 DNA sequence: TGTGCCAGCAGCTTAGAGGGCAACACAGATACGCAGTATTTT. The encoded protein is CASSLEGNTDTQYF.

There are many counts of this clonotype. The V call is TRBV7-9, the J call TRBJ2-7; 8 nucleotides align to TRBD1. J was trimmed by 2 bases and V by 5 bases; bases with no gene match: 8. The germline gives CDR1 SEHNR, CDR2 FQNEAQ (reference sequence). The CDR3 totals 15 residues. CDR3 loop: CASSATGTGAYEQYF. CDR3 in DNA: TGTGCCAGCAGCGCGACCGGGACAGGAGCCTACGAGCAGTACTTC.

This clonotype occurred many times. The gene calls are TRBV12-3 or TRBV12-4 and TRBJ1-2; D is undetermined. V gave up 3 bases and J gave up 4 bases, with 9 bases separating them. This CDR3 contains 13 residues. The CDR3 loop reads CASSLGTLYGYTF. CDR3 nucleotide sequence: TGTGCCAGCAGTTTGGGCACCCTCTATGGCTACACCTTC.

CDR3 region: CASSVEGGVGEQYF. In nucleotides, the CDR3 is TGTGCCAGCAGCGTAGAAGGAGGGGTGGGGGAGCAGTACTTC. The rearrangement joins TRBV9 to TRBJ2-7; TRBD2 might be the D (6 bases). V lost 0 bases, J lost 7 bases, and 14 bases lay in between. The CDR3 has 14 residues. CDR1 SGDLS and CDR2 YYNGEE come from the germline V gene.

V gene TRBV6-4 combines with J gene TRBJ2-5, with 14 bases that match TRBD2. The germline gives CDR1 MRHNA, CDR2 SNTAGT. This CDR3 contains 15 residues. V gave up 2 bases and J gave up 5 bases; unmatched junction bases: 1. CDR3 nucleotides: TGTGCCAGCAGTGACGGGACTAGCGGGAGTGAGACCCAGTACTTC. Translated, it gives CASSDGTSGSETQYF.

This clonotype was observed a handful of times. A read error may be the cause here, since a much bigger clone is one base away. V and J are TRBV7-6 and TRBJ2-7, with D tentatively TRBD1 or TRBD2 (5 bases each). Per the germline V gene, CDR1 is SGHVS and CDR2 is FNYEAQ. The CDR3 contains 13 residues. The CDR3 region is CASSQGPLDERYF. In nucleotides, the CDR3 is TGTGCCAGCAGCCAGGGACCCCTCGACGAGCGGTACTTC.

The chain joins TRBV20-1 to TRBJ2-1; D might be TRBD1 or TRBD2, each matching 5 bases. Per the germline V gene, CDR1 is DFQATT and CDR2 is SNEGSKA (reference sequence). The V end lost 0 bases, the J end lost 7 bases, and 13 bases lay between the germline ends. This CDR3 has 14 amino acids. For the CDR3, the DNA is TGCAGTGCTAGAGATCCCCAGGGAGTGAATGAGCAGTTCTTC. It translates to CSARDPQGVNEQFF.

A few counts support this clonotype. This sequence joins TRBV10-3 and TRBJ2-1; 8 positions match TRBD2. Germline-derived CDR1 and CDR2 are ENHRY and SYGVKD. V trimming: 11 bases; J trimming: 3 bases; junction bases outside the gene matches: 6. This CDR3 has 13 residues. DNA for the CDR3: TGTGCCGCTAAAAGCGGGGGCTACAATGAGCAGTTCTTC. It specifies CAAKSGGYNEQFF.

CDR3 sequence reads: CASSEYGRFNTEAFF. The CDR3 nucleotides read TGTGCCAGCAGTGAATACGGCAGGTTTAACACTGAAGCTTTCTTT. The gene calls are TRBV25-1 and TRBJ1-1; D is unresolved. Germline V gives CDR1 MGHDK, CDR2 SYGVNS. V shed 0 bases and J shed 2 bases, with 10 bases lying between them. This CDR3 is 15 amino acids long.